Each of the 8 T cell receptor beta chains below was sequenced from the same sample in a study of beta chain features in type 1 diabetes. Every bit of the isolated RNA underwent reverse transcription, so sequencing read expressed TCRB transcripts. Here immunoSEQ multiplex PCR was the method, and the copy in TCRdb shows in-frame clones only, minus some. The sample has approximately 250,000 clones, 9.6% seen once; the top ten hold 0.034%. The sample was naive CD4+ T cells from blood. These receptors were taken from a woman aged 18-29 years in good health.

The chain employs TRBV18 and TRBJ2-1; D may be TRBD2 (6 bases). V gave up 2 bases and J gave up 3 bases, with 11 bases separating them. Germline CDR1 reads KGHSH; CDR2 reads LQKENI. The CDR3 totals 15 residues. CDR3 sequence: CASSPSGWGYNEQFF. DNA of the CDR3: TGTGCCAGCTCACCAAGCGGGTGGGGCTACAATGAGCAGTTCTTC. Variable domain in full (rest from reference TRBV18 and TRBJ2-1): NAGVMQNPRHLVRRRGQEARLRCSPMKGHSHVYWYRQLPEEGLKFMVYLQKENIIDESGMPKERFSAEFPKEGPSILRIQQVVRGDSAAYFCASSPSGWGYNEQFFGPGTRLTVL.

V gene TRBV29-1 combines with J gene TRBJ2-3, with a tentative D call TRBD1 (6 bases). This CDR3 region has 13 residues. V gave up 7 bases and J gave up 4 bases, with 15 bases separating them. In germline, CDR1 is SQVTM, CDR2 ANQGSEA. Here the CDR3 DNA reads TGCAGCGCTATAAAACAGGGCGCAGATACGCAGTATTTT. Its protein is CSAIKQGADTQYF.

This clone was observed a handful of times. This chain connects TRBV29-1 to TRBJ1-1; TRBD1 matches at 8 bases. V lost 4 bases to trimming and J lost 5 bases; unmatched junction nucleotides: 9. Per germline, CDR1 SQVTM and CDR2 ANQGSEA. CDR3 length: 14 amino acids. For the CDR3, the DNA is TGCAGCGTTGTGCCCGGGACAGGTCGGACTGAAGCTTTCTTT. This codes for CSVVPGTGRTEAFF.

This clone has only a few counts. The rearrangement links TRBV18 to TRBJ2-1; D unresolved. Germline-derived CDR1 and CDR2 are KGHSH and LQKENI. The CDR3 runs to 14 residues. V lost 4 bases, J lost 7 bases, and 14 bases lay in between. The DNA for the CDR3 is TGTGCCAGCTCACAATTACAACAGAAAAATGAGCAGTTCTTC. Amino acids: CASSQLQQKNEQFF.

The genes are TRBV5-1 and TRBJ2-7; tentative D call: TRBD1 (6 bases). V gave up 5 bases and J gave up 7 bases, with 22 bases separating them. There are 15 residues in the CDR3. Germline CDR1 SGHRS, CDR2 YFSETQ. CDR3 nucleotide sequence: TGCGCCAGCAGAGCAACAGGGAGATCCCGCCCGGAGCAGTACTTC. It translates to CASRATGRSRPEQYF.

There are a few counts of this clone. CDR3 sequence (DNA): TGCGCCAGCAGCGTGACCGGGACTAGCGGGAGGATAGGCGATACGCAGTATTTT. Translated, it gives CASSVTGTSGRIGDTQYF. The chain combines TRBV5-1 with TRBJ2-3, with 15 bases aligning to TRBD2. Germline V gene data show CDR1 as SGHRS and CDR2 as YFSETQ. This CDR3 contains 18 residues. Unmatched junction bases numbered 12, after V lost 4 bases and J lost 6 bases.

CDR3 loop: CAWSVLQGTGELFF. The CDR3 nucleotides are TGTGCCTGGAGTGTACTACAGGGCACCGGGGAGCTGTTTTTT. The genes are TRBV30 and TRBJ2-2; D is possibly TRBD1 (6 bases). Trimming took off 0 bases at V and 4 bases at J, with 9 bases between the two ends. This CDR3 spans 14 amino acids. CDR1 is GTSNPN, CDR2 SVGIG, per germline (reference sequence).

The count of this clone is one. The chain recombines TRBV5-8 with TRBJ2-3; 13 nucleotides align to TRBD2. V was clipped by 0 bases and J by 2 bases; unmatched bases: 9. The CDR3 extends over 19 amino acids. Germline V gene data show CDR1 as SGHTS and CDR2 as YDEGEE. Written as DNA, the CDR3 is TGTGCCAGCAGCTTGGCAGGGACTAGCGGGATCCGACTCACAGATACGCAGTATTTT. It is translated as CASSLAGTSGIRLTDTQYF.